These 27 T cell receptor beta chains were all obtained from the same sample, sequenced in a study of cytomegalovirus exposure and HLA in healthy donors. Primers included in the PCR were 60 Vbeta and 13 Jbeta primers. This table comes from immunoSEQ multiplex PCR, and its TCRdb copy is limited to in-frame clones, with some not included. The sample includes a few hundred thousand clones, approximately 80% of them seen just once. Input material: PBMCs. Source of these receptors: a woman in her thirties in good health and CMV-seronegative.

This chain connects TRBV6-5 to TRBJ2-7; weak D call: TRBD1 (6 bases). V was trimmed by 5 bases and J by 1 base, leaving 15 bases between them. This CDR3 contains 15 residues. Looked up from germline, CDR1 is MNHEY and CDR2 is SVGAGI. This CDR3 reads CASSRNRDTSYEQYF. As DNA, the CDR3 is TGTGCCAGCAGTCGAAATCGGGACACTTCCTACGAGCAGTACTTC.

The chain carries TRBV29-1 and TRBJ1-2; D remains ambiguous. The CDR3 length is 13 residues. V was clipped by 7 bases and J by 10 bases, with 22 bases between them. Germline V lookup: CDR1 SQVTM, CDR2 ANQGSEA. The CDR3 reads CSAEVAQGGIYTF. The CDR3 nucleotides read TGCAGCGCAGAGGTCGCCCAAGGAGGGATCTACACCTTC.

CDR3 region: CASSPHGGGALAKNIQYF. CDR3 in DNA: TGTGCCAGCAGCCCACACGGGGGGGGCGCGTTGGCCAAAAACATTCAGTACTTC. V gene TRBV9 combines with J gene TRBJ2-4; 8 bases match TRBD2. CDR3 length equals 18 residues. Trimming took 4 bases from V and 1 from J; bases not matched to a gene: 13. Germline V gene lookup returns CDR1 SGDLS and CDR2 YYNGEE.

The chain recombines TRBV19 with TRBJ1-5, with D perhaps matching TRBD1 (5 bases). The germline V gene encodes CDR1 LNHDA and CDR2 SQIVND (reference sequence). CDR3 size: 17 residues. Trimming took off 1 base at V and 6 bases at J, with 19 bases between the two ends. CDR3: CASSIGSYSGSRQPQHF. CDR3 in DNA: TGTGCCAGTAGTATAGGTTCCTACTCAGGGTCCCGTCAGCCCCAGCATTTT.

This CDR3 is CAWTSGTANTEAFF. In DNA form, the CDR3 reads TGTGCCTGGACTTCCGGGACAGCGAACACTGAAGCTTTCTTT. The rearrangement uses TRBV30 and TRBJ1-1; 7 nucleotides match TRBD1. The germline gives CDR1 GTSNPN, CDR2 SVGIG (reference sequence). V shed 4 bases, J shed 1 base, and the junction held 6 bases outside the gene matches. The CDR3 is 14 amino acids.

V usage is TRBV6-4 and J usage is TRBJ1-5, with D unclear. Per germline, CDR1 MRHNA and CDR2 SNTAGT. The CDR3 totals 14 residues. V lost 5 bases, J lost 7 bases, and 15 bases lay in between. The CDR3 DNA follows: TGTGCCAGCAGTCCCTATAGCGTCGCGCAGCCCCAGCATTTT. It codes for CASSPYSVAQPQHF.

V gene TRBV4-2 combines with J gene TRBJ2-1; perhaps TRBD2 as D (5 bases). Germline CDR1 LGHNA, CDR2 YNFKEQ. The CDR3 is 16 residues long. Trimming shortened V by 1 base and J by 0 bases, and 10 bases separated the two germline ends. The CDR3 region has the DNA TGTGCCAGCAGCCAAGCTGTAGCGAGCTCCTACAATGAGCAGTTCTTC. It is translated as CASSQAVASSYNEQFF.

V and J are TRBV9 and TRBJ2-7; 14 nucleotides match TRBD2. This CDR3 region has 20 residues. V lost 0 bases, J lost 2 bases, and 13 bases stayed unmatched. Germline assignment: CDR1 SGDLS and CDR2 YYNGEE. The CDR3, as DNA: TGTGCCAGCAGCGTAGCTATGGGACTAGCGGGGGCTCTAATAACCTACGAGCAGTACTTC. Translation: CASSVAMGLAGALITYEQYF.

The rearrangement links TRBV6-1 to TRBJ2-7; 7 nucleotides align to TRBD2. V was clipped by 5 bases and J by 0 bases; unmatched bases: 7. CDR3 length equals 15 residues. The germline CDR1 and CDR2 sequences are MNHNS and SASEGT. CDR3 loop: CASSTAGGGSYEQYF. CDR3 nucleotide sequence: TGTGCCAGCAGTACGGCGGGCGGGGGCTCCTACGAGCAGTACTTC.

DNA of the CDR3: TGTGCCAGTAGTTTGCTGGCGGGAGGGCCCCCGTCTGGGGCCAACGTCCTGACTTTC. Translating it yields CASSLLAGGPPSGANVLTF. The V and J genes are TRBV19 and TRBJ2-6, with 9 bases matching TRBD2. The germline CDR1 and CDR2 sequences are LNHDA and SQIVND (reference sequence). Trimming cost V 5 bases and J 1 base; bases outside gene matches: 12. The CDR3 contains 19 residues.

The V call is TRBV7-8, the J call TRBJ1-2, with unresolved D. The CDR3 sequence is 13 residues long. Trimming took 5 bases from V and 7 from J, leaving 14 bases between them. The germline gives CDR1 SGHVS, CDR2 FQNEAQ. Written as DNA, the CDR3 is TGTGCCAGCAGCCCCACCAAGGGAGGTGGCTACACCTTC. Protein sequence: CASSPTKGGGYTF.

CDR3 sequence reads: CASSLALGQGADTQYF. CDR3 DNA: TGCGCCAGCAGCTTGGCCCTGGGACAGGGGGCAGATACGCAGTATTTT. The chain has TRBV5-1 and TRBJ2-3; 11 bases line up with TRBD1. Germline V gene lookup returns CDR1 SGHRS and CDR2 YFSETQ. This CDR3 spans 16 amino acids. V lost 0 bases, J lost 4 bases, and 4 bases stayed unmatched.

This chain uses TRBV27 with TRBJ1-2, with D possibly matching TRBD1 (6 bases). CDR1 and CDR2 (germline): MNHEY, SMNVEV (reference sequence). Between the trimmed V and J ends, which lost 4 bases and 4 bases, there was a span of 10 bases. This CDR3 region has 13 residues. The CDR3 DNA reads as TGTGCCAGCAGTTCTGGACAGTTCTATGGCTACACCTTC. Encoded protein: CASSSGQFYGYTF.

The CDR3 is CASTQRGGGNEAFF. DNA for the CDR3: TGCGCCAGCACCCAGAGGGGGGGCGGGAATGAAGCTTTCTTT. The chain recombines TRBV5-1 with TRBJ1-1; D might be TRBD1 (6 bases). V was pared by 6 bases and J by 7 bases, with 19 bases between. This CDR3 has 14 amino acids. The germline CDR1 and CDR2 sequences are SGHRS and YFSETQ.

A remark on this clone: An end of the junction does not agree with germline; a read error may underlie this. The chain has TRBV5-4 and TRBJ1-2; TRBD1 matches at 10 bases. This CDR3 spans 17 amino acids. Per germline, CDR1 SGHNT and CDR2 YYREEE (reference sequence). The DNA for the CDR3 is TGTGCCAGCAGCTTGGGGCTAGACAGGGGGCTGTCATATGGCTACCCCTTC. Protein: CASSLGLDRGLSYGYPF. The full variable domain, rest sourced from reference TRBV5-4 and TRBJ1-2, is ETGVTQSPTHLIKTRGQQVTLRCSSQSGHNTVSWYQQALGQGPQFIFQYYREEENGRGNFPPRFSGLQFPNYSSELNVNALELDDSALYLCASSLGLDRGLSYGYPFGSGTRLTVV.

This clone was picked up a small number of times. The V and J genes are TRBV11-2 and TRBJ1-4, with 7 positions matching TRBD1. The length of the CDR3 is 15 residues. Germline assignment: CDR1 SGHAT and CDR2 FQNNGV. Unmatched junction bases numbered 6, after V lost 1 base and J lost 7 bases. The CDR3, as DNA: TGTGCCAGCAGCTTAGTGACAGGGTTTACTGAAAAACTGTTTTTT. Its protein product is CASSLVTGFTEKLFF.

This sequence joins TRBV5-1 and TRBJ2-7; 14 bases line up with TRBD2. The CDR3 has 18 residues. V lost 6 bases to trimming and J lost 4 bases; unmatched junction nucleotides: 15. Germline V gives CDR1 SGHRS, CDR2 YFSETQ. The CDR3 here is CASNPGTSGRFVGYEQYF. CDR3 coding DNA: TGCGCCAGCAACCCGGGGACTAGCGGGAGATTTGTCGGTTACGAGCAGTACTTC. Full variable domain (missing parts from reference TRBV5-1 and TRBJ2-7): KAGVTQTPRYLIKTRGQQVTLSCSPISGHRSVSWYQQTPGQGLQFLFEYFSETQRNKGNFPGRFSGRQFSNSRSEMNVSTLELGDSALYLCASNPGTSGRFVGYEQYFGPGTRLTVT.

This chain links TRBV5-1 with TRBJ2-7; 7 bases match TRBD1. The J segment lost 0 bases and the V segment lost 3 bases, leaving 15 bases of the junction unmatched. Germline V lookup: CDR1 SGHRS, CDR2 YFSETQ. This CDR3 region has 18 residues. Here the CDR3 reads CASSYDKRQGSYSYEQYF. CDR3 nucleotides: TGCGCCAGCAGCTATGATAAAAGACAGGGCAGCTACTCCTACGAGCAGTACTTC.

The chain recombines TRBV30 with TRBJ1-5, with a possible D match to TRBD1 (5 bases). This CDR3 is built from 15 residues. V dropped 2 bases and J dropped 0 bases, with 11 bases sitting between them. The germline V gene encodes CDR1 GTSNPN and CDR2 SVGIG (reference sequence). The CDR3 is CAWSPTGNSNQPQHF. CDR3 nucleotide sequence: TGTGCCTGGAGTCCTACAGGCAATAGCAATCAGCCCCAGCATTTT.

The chain carries TRBV27 and TRBJ2-2; the D gene is possibly TRBD2 (6 bases). This CDR3 contains 14 residues. Trimming pared 4 bases from V and 5 bases from J, leaving 11 bases between. Per the germline V gene, CDR1 is MNHEY and CDR2 is SMNVEV (reference sequence). CDR3 protein: CASSWGVWTGELFF. CDR3 bases: TGTGCCAGCAGTTGGGGGGTTTGGACCGGGGAGCTGTTTTTT.

The V gene is TRBV14, the J gene TRBJ2-1; a weak D match, TRBD2 (6 bases). Germline V gives CDR1 SGHDN, CDR2 FVKESK. Trimming shortened V by 1 base and J by 0 bases, and 13 bases separated the two germline ends. The CDR3 is 17 residues long. CDR3 bases: TGTGCCAGCAGCCAAGTGGAGGGAGTTAGCTCCTACAATGAGCAGTTCTTC. This translates into CASSQVEGVSSYNEQFF.

V usage is TRBV4-1 and J usage is TRBJ2-3; D remains unclear. Germline V gives CDR1 MGHRA, CDR2 YSYEKL. V lost 4 bases and J lost 5, with 10 bases in between. The CDR3 contains 13 residues. CDR3 sequence reads: CASSPPPGDTQYF. For the CDR3, the DNA is TGCGCCAGCAGCCCCCCACCGGGAGATACGCAGTATTTT.

The V call is TRBV15, the J call TRBJ2-3; D is ambiguous. CDR1 LNHNV and CDR2 YYDKDF come from the germline V gene (reference sequence). This CDR3 comprises 13 residues. V shed 0 bases and J shed 9 bases, with 10 bases lying between them. The CDR3 DNA sequence: TGTGCCACCAGCAGAGATCTCCTATCCACGCAGTATTTT. Amino acid sequence: CATSRDLLSTQYF. The whole variable domain, remainder taken from reference TRBV15 and TRBJ2-3, is DAMVIQNPRYQVTQFGKPVTLSCSQTLNHNVMYWYQQKSSQAPKLLFHYYDKDFNNEADTPDNFQSRRPNTSFCFLDIRSPGLGDTAMYLCATSRDLLSTQYFGPGTRLTVL.

The rearrangement joins TRBV5-4 to TRBJ2-5; TRBD1 aligns across 8 bases. The CDR3 has 14 residues. CDR1 and CDR2 from the germline V gene are SGHNT and YYREEE (reference sequence). Trimming cost V 3 bases and J 5 bases; bases outside gene matches: 6. CDR3 residues: CASSSDRAKETQYF. The CDR3 DNA is TGTGCCAGCAGCTCGGACAGGGCGAAGGAGACCCAGTACTTC.

V and J are TRBV11-1 and TRBJ2-7; TRBD1 matches at 9 bases. V trimming: 3 bases; J trimming: 4 bases; junction bases outside the gene matches: 4. The germline gives CDR1 SGHAT, CDR2 FQDESV (reference sequence). The CDR3 runs 14 residues. The CDR3 is CASSFGQGLYEQYF. The CDR3 nucleotides read TGTGCCAGCAGCTTTGGACAGGGGTTGTACGAGCAGTACTTC.

The chain has TRBV2 and TRBJ2-3; TRBD2 agrees at 9 bases. Losses at the gene ends were 4 bases for V and 4 bases for J; bases not matched to a gene: 6. The germline V gene encodes CDR1 SNHLY and CDR2 FYNNEI. The CDR3 spans 15 residues. The CDR3 region has the DNA TGTGCCAGCAGTGTAGGACTAGCGTTGGCAGATACGCAGTATTTT. Translated: CASSVGLALADTQYF.

The chain carries TRBV6-1 and TRBJ2-3, with D unresolved. The CDR3 spans 15 residues. CDR1 and CDR2 from the germline V gene are MNHNS and SASEGT. The ends were cut back, 2 bases at V and 0 bases at J, with 9 bases in the middle. CDR3 loop: CASSETWHSTDTQYF. DNA of the CDR3: TGTGCCAGCAGTGAAACCTGGCATAGCACAGATACGCAGTATTTT.